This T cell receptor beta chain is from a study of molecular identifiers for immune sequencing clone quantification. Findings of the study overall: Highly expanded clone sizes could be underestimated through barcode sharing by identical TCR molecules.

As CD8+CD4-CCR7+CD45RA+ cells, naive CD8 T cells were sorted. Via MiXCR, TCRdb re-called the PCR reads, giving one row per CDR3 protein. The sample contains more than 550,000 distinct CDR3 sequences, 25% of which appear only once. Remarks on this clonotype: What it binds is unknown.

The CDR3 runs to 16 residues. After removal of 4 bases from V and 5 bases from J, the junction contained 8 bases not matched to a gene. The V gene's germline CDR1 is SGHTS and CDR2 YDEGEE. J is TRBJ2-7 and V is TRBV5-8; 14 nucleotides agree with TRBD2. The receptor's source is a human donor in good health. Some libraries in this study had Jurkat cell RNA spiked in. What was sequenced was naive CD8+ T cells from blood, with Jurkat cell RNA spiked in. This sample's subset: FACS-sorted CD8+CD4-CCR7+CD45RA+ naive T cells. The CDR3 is CASSAGTSGSFDEQYF. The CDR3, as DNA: TGTGCCAGCAGCGCCGGGACTAGCGGGAGTTTCGACGAGCAGTACTTC.